The sequence of this T cell receptor beta chain was determined in a study of cytomegalovirus exposure and HLA in healthy donors. With 3 bases removed from V and 6 bases from J, the gap between germline ends came to 8 bases. CDR3 length equals 12 residues. The V gene's germline CDR1 is LGHNT and CDR2 FRNRAP. Assay used: immunoSEQ multiplex PCR; TCRdb lists only in-frame clones, some missing. The repertoire includes fewer than 90,000 clones, 84% of them detected once, and around 10% sits in the top ten. Sample: PBMCs. The receptor's source is a woman under 30 in good health and CMV-seropositive. This chain joins TRBV12-5 and TRBJ1-2, with D possibly TRBD1 on 5 matching bases. CDR3 residues: CASGFEQDGYTF. Written as DNA, the CDR3 is TGTGCTAGTGGTTTTGAACAGGATGGCTACACCTTC. The full variable domain, its missing parts supplied by reference TRBV12-5 and TRBJ1-2, is DARVTQTPRHKVTEMGQEVTMRCQPILGHNTVFWYRQTMMQGLELLAYFRNRAPLDDSGMPKDRFSAEMPDATLATLKIQPSEPRDSAVYFCASGFEQDGYTFGSGTRLTVV.